This T cell receptor beta chain was sequenced in a study of STAT3 mutations in large granular lymphocyte leukemia. Turning to the study itself: Immunosuppressive therapy was given to more than half of T-LGLL patients. Study-wide results and limits: Treatment regimens differed across patients between samplings. In about 30% of the 18 patients, new TCR clonotypes emerged after therapy. Every T-LGLL patient had at least one immunodominant TCRbeta clonotype. Clonal expansion was inferred from other time points because no sample existed at each clone's first appearance.

The CDR3 has 16 residues. Germline-derived CDR1 and CDR2 are SGHAT and FQNNGV. The junction had 8 bases not matched to a gene; V was cut back by 5 bases and J by 0 bases. Data came from immunoSEQ multiplex PCR; TCRdb stores just in-frame clones and leaves some out. Of 6,500 to 9,500 clones listed, under 85% are singletons. In regard to this clone: The antigen is unknown.

The rearrangement uses TRBV11-2 and TRBJ2-7, with TRBD2 matching over 9 bases. Sequenced: peripheral blood mononuclear cells. The sequence was obtained from a woman between 35 and 50 years old with T-cell large granular lymphocyte leukemia. Some clones in this sample may be carry-over from other donors' samples. DNA for the CDR3: TGTGCCAGCAGCCCGAGCGGGGGGCCCAGCTCCTACGAGCAGTACTTC. Amino acids: CASSPSGGPSSYEQYF.